The present TCR beta chain was sequenced within a study of vaccination effects on CD4 cells after COVID-19. Repertoires were generated with immunoSEQ multiplex PCR, while TCRdb's copy carries only in-frame clones and drops some. The sample contains more than 35,000 clones, roughly 72% of which appear only once. CDR1 and CDR2 from the germline V gene are LGHDT and YNNKEL (reference sequence). J lost 7 bases, V lost 3 bases, and 5 bases had no gene match. The length of the CDR3 is 14 residues. A remark on this clone: The antigen is undetermined.

Study conclusions and caveats: Cross-reactivity with common cold coronaviruses was shown by only 1 of 255 vaccine-induced clones in healthy vaccinees. Whether induced by infection or by vaccine, clones showed marked clonal contraction late after vaccination.

Culturing for 10 days preceded CD4+ T cell isolation. Everyone in the study got two shots of either the BNT162b2 or mRNA-1273 vaccine. The authors exchanged half the medium for IL-2 medium on days 3 and 7. The sequencing here drew on CD4+ T cells from PBMCs cultured without peptide, taken after COVID-19 vaccination. This clonotype originated in a human donor who received a COVID-19 vaccine. This chain links TRBV3-1 (or the pseudogene TRBV3-2) with TRBJ1-1, with 10 bases fitting TRBD1. CDR3 loop: CASSQGDRGVEAFF. The CDR3 bases are TGTGCCAGCAGCCAGGGGGACAGGGGAGTTGAAGCTTTCTTT.